The rows below give T cell receptor beta chains drawn from one sample of a study of T-cell memory formation after mild COVID-19. TCRdb re-analysed the 5' RACE reads in MiXCR, keeping a single row per CDR3 protein. The table lists around 300,000 distinct CDR3 sequences, approximately 19% of them singletons. The sample consisted of PBMCs or a T cell subset sorted from them (not recorded which). The source is a man aged 18 to 29 who had mild COVID-19 (a few samples of this study predate the infection). Cell type and time point are not known. Both conserved end residues are part of each CDR3. The order of the fields is V gene, CDR3 length, clone size, CDR3 protein. Rows give clone size only sometimes, using once, few, many, or a class for an expanded clone.

>TRBV24-1|11|few
CATRKGDTQYF
>TRBV13|14|.
CASSPPDASNEQYF
>TRBV7-3|14|many
CASSLSRNTGELFF
>TRBV25-1|13|few
CASSEFGSYGYTF
>TRBV6-2/TRBV6-3|17|few
CASRLPPGQGFPGELFF
>TRBV7-2|13|many
CASSQTGYYGYTF
>TRBV14|13|few
CASSQGRVNTQYF
>TRBV7-9|16|.
CASSLEGRRPGDGYTF
>TRBV5-1|13|.
CASRVGGTGEAFF
>TRBV18|14|few
CASVRGQGENEQYF
>TRBV11-1|15|few
CASSLDSVAPNTQYF
>TRBV5-1|15|.
CASSPQGGLQETQYF
>TRBV27|14|.
CASRLSSYNSPLHF
>TRBV5-1|15|few
CASSPGPDSNYGYTF
>TRBV5-1|14|few
CASSLRQGDTEAFF
>TRBV29-1|17|.
CSVGGGASGGPEKTQYF
>TRBV5-5|14|.
CASSSTTGGNIQYF
>TRBV7-6|15|.
CASSLAGLGNQPQHF
>TRBV2|15|.
CASRRSAVVRNIQYF
>TRBV20-1|14|many
CTWDRGLDTDTQYF
>TRBV4-3|15|many
CASSQDVRGHETQYF
>TRBV20-1|12|.
CSAHFGRYEQYF
>TRBV6-2/TRBV6-3|16|few
CASSYSGRGNTDTQYF
>TRBV4-1|13|.
CASSQRQNSPLHF
>TRBV30|15|.
CAWSPQDSEGEKLFF
>TRBV28|11|.
CASSLQRGYTF
>TRBV20-1|15|.
CSARDPRTGLEGYTF
>TRBV4-2|15|few
CASSQEVALNTEAFF
>TRBV9|15|.
CASSVTGGRATEAFF
>TRBV3-1|12|.
CASSQLHNEQFF
>TRBV7-9|18|.
CASSPGGTGRTTNEKLFF
>TRBV6-2/TRBV6-3|12|few
CASSYREYEQYF
>TRBV12-3/TRBV12-4|13|.
CASGDSTNYGYTF
>TRBV12-3/TRBV12-4|12|many
CASSRPPGEQYF
>TRBV6-2/TRBV6-3|16|few
CASSYSLRDSEETQYF
>TRBV7-2|13|.
CASSLVWDYGYTF
>TRBV5-5|17|few
CASSWTGGPAYTDTQYF
>TRBV3-1|13|few
CASSQEGADTQYF
>TRBV12-5|18|.
CASGTSGGESVSNQPQHF
>TRBV6-5|14|.
CASSPGLLYNEQFF
>TRBV28|14|.
CASKEGARVQPQHF
>TRBV5-1|14|few
CASRRLGDNSPLHF
>TRBV6-2/TRBV6-3|10|few
CASGGETQYF
>TRBV15|18|.
CATSRDRHTQGPTDTQYF
>TRBV6-2/TRBV6-3|13|few
CATTSRVHNEQFF
>TRBV29-1|13|many
CSATPGGSYEQYF
>TRBV28|16|.
CASSKGGAFRGNEQFF
>TRBV7-9|13|.
CAVTQGNDYGYTF
>TRBV10-2|13|many
CASSRRETYEQYF
>TRBV15|15|.
CATSREVWVPHEQYF
>TRBV6-1|14|.
CASAPGGLQETQYF
>TRBV5-1|15|.
CASSLTPQGQSPLHF
>TRBV18|14|.
CASSPFDRGPEAFF
>TRBV19|13|.
CASSYSTEETQYF
>TRBV6-5|17|many
CASSPGSGRRNTGELFF
>TRBV6-5|13|.
CASSYSCGNEQFF
>TRBV5-6|11|.
CASSHSYEQYF
>TRBV11-2|13|once
CASSIRRFETQYF